In its sample, the clone carrying this T cell receptor (beta chain) was seen a few times. Its cognate antigen is unknown. Trimming left V 6 bases short and J 5 bases short, with 22 bases between. CDR3 length: 16 amino acids. Germline V CDR1 and CDR2: MDHEN, SYDVKM. Treatment noted: oral pan-JAK inhibitor, 5-10 mg twice daily. From alopecia areata patients, lesional scalp punch biopsies and peripheral blood were collected. This record comes from a study of CD8+ T cells in alopecia areata. General study findings and limits: Lesional scalp, notably in alopecia totalis/universalis, had clonality above that of normal scalp.

It was cDNA, reverse transcribed from extracted RNA, that served as the sequencing template. Sequencing used immunoSEQ multiplex PCR; TCRdb keeps in-frame clones, though not all of them. The repertoire holds more than 200,000 clones, under 70% seen once, with around 1.2% in the top ten. The sample consisted of CD4+ T cells sorted from blood, taken around week 44, from a patient treated with tofacitinib. This clonotype originated in a human donor with alopecia areata. The V and J genes are TRBV28 and TRBJ1-1; possibly TRBD1 for D (5 bases). CDR3 in amino acids: CASSHVGPRVETEAFF. The CDR3 region has the DNA TGTGCCAGCAGCCACGTGGGGCCCCGCGTGGAGACTGAAGCTTTCTTT.